These 18 T cell receptor beta chains were sequenced from one sample in a study of cytomegalovirus exposure and HLA in healthy donors. Assay: immunoSEQ multiplex PCR; the TCRdb copy retains only in-frame clones and omits some. Of about 74,000 clones in the sample, over 85% were seen once. Sequenced material: PBMCs. The source is a young man in good health and CMV-seropositive.

This chain connects TRBV5-8 to TRBJ2-5; 11 bases are shared with TRBD2. The junction had 7 bases not matched to a gene; V was cut back by 0 bases and J by 6 bases. Germline V lookup: CDR1 SGHTS, CDR2 YDEGEE. CDR3 size: 16 residues. Here the CDR3 DNA reads TGTGCCAGCAGCTTGGGACTAGCGGGAAATAGGAAGACCCAGTACTTC. Amino acids: CASSLGLAGNRKTQYF.

The J gene is TRBJ2-7, the V gene TRBV11-2, with TRBD1 matching over 7 bases. Germline CDR1 reads SGHAT; CDR2 reads FQNNGV. The CDR3 consists of 16 residues. The ends lost 0 bases at V and 2 bases at J; junction bases unmatched: 7. The CDR3 reads CASSLDLHRGPYEQYF. The CDR3 DNA reads TGTGCCAGCAGCTTAGATCTCCACAGGGGACCCTACGAGCAGTACTTC.

The chain carries TRBV6-5 and TRBJ1-5; D remains unclear. The CDR3 contains 15 residues. The germline gives CDR1 MNHEY, CDR2 SVGAGI. V lost 0 bases, J lost 0 bases, and 6 bases lay in between. The CDR3 here is CASSYSGSSNQPQHF. The CDR3 DNA is TGTGCCAGCAGTTACTCCGGGTCTAGCAATCAGCCCCAGCATTTT.

CDR3 residues: CASSLVRVEETQYF. In DNA, the CDR3 is TGCGCCAGCAGCTTGGTACGGGTAGAAGAGACCCAGTACTTC. This rearrangement joins TRBV5-1 to TRBJ2-5; the D is unclear. Germline loops: CDR1 SGHRS, CDR2 YFSETQ. The length of the CDR3 is 14 residues. V was pared by 0 bases and J by 3 bases, with 9 bases between.

V and J are TRBV10-3 and TRBJ2-3, with 9 nucleotides matching TRBD2. There are 15 residues in the CDR3. Looked up from germline, CDR1 is ENHRY and CDR2 is SYGVKD. Unmatched junction bases numbered 7, after V lost 4 bases and J lost 5 bases. As DNA, the CDR3 is TGTGCCATCAGTGTGGGCGGGAGGGCCAGAGATACGCAGTATTTT. This gives the protein CAISVGGRARDTQYF.

The rearrangement uses TRBV19 and TRBJ2-6; no firm D call. This CDR3 region has 16 residues. The V gene's germline CDR1 is LNHDA and CDR2 SQIVND (reference sequence). Trimming took off 8 bases at V and 0 bases at J, with 14 bases between the two ends. CDR3 residues: CASVHGQISGANVLTF. The CDR3 nucleotides read TGTGCCAGTGTCCATGGGCAGATCTCTGGGGCCAACGTCCTGACTTTC.

J is TRBJ2-2 and V is TRBV6-1; no clear D gene. V lost 8 bases to trimming and J lost 3 bases, with 13 bases between them. The CDR3 loop spans 14 amino acids. Germline CDR1 and CDR2: MNHNS and SASEGT. The CDR3 DNA is TGTGCCAGCCATAAGAACAGAGACACCGGGGAGCTGTTTTTT. Its translation: CASHKNRDTGELFF.

The chain uses TRBV5-4 and TRBJ2-5; TRBD1 matches 10 bases. V was clipped by 4 bases and J by 5 bases; unmatched bases: 8. CDR1 and CDR2 (germline): SGHNT, YYREEE (reference sequence). There are 15 residues in the CDR3. CDR3 coding DNA: TGTGCCAGCAGCGCCGGGACAGGGGTTGGGGAGACCCAGTACTTC. Its translation: CASSAGTGVGETQYF.

This rearrangement joins TRBV5-1 to TRBJ2-5; D is uncertain. This CDR3 contains 14 residues. V dropped 4 bases and J dropped 5 bases, with 15 bases sitting between them. Germline CDR1 reads SGHRS; CDR2 reads YFSETQ. The CDR3 bases are TGCGCCAGCAGCCCGGTCACCCACGAGGAGACCCAGTACTTC. Residues: CASSPVTHEETQYF.

The V call is TRBV29-1, the J call TRBJ2-3, with unresolved D. Germline V gene lookup returns CDR1 SQVTM and CDR2 ANQGSEA. This CDR3 comprises 14 residues. Trimming took off 4 bases at V and 0 bases at J, with 11 bases between the two ends. CDR3 residues: CSVVVLSSTDTQYF. CDR3 coding DNA: TGCAGCGTTGTAGTCCTATCTAGCACAGATACGCAGTATTTT.

The chain carries TRBV5-6 and TRBJ2-2; 7 bases align to TRBD1. Germline CDR1 reads SGHDT; CDR2 reads YYEEEE. V gave up 3 bases and J gave up 7 bases; unmatched junction bases: 9. The CDR3 is 15 amino acids. The CDR3 loop reads CASSSLDRDNGELFF. The CDR3 coding sequence is TGTGCCAGCAGCTCTTTAGACAGGGATAACGGGGAGCTGTTTTTT.

This chain connects TRBV5-1 to TRBJ2-7; 8 bases map to TRBD2. Looked up from germline, CDR1 is SGHRS and CDR2 is YFSETQ. The CDR3 length is 14 residues. V dropped 5 bases and J dropped 3; count of bases not matched to a gene: 7. The CDR3 region has the DNA TGCGCCAGCAGAGCGGGGGCCTCCAACTACGAGCAGTACTTC. Translation: CASRAGASNYEQYF.

This chain connects TRBV19 to TRBJ2-1; the match to TRBD2 covers 9 bases. The CDR3 runs 15 residues. Trimming at V came to 7 bases and at J to 2 bases, leaving 6 bases not matched to a gene. From germline, CDR1 is LNHDA and CDR2 SQIVND (reference sequence). Here the CDR3 DNA reads TGTGCCAGTAAGACTAGCGGAGGAACCTACAATGAGCAGTTCTTC. Protein sequence: CASKTSGGTYNEQFF.

The rearrangement links TRBV6-5 to TRBJ2-5, with D possibly matching TRBD1 (7 bases). The germline V and J ends were trimmed by 4 bases and 4 bases, with 13 bases remaining between them. CDR3 length equals 14 residues. Looked up from germline, CDR1 is MNHEY and CDR2 is SVGAGI. The DNA for the CDR3 is TGTGCCAGCAGTTTCTACAGGGGAGGAGAGACCCAGTACTTC. It yields the protein CASSFYRGGETQYF.

This chain joins TRBV6-5 and TRBJ1-2, with TRBD1 matching 7 bases. V was clipped by 4 bases and J by 7 bases; unmatched bases: 3. CDR3 length: 12 residues. The germline CDR1 and CDR2 sequences are MNHEY and SVGAGI. CDR3 nucleotides: TGTGCCAGCAGTTCATACAGGGGTGGCTACACCTTC. It is translated as CASSSYRGGYTF.

The rearrangement joins TRBV19 to TRBJ2-7, with 9 bases aligning to TRBD2. Germline values: CDR1 LNHDA, CDR2 SQIVND (reference sequence). The CDR3 consists of 14 residues. V was clipped by 7 bases and J by 3 bases; unmatched bases: 7. The CDR3 DNA sequence: TGTGCCAGTACCCCTTTTAGCGGGAGCTACGAGCAGTACTTC. Its translation: CASTPFSGSYEQYF.

This chain joins TRBV5-1 and TRBJ2-3; no clear D. From germline, CDR1 is SGHRS and CDR2 YFSETQ. This CDR3 is built from 11 residues. The V gene lost 1 base and the J gene lost 5 bases, with 2 bases spanning the gap. As DNA, the CDR3 is TGCGCCAGCAGCTTGCAAGATACGCAGTATTTT. Amino acid sequence: CASSLQDTQYF. The variable domain in full, with the rest retrieved from reference TRBV5-1 and TRBJ2-3, is KAGVTQTPRYLIKTRGQQVTLSCSPISGHRSVSWYQQTPGQGLQFLFEYFSETQRNKGNFPGRFSGRQFSNSRSEMNVSTLELGDSALYLCASSLQDTQYFGPGTRLTVL.

J is TRBJ2-7 and V is TRBV9; 8 bases are shared with TRBD2. The CDR3 runs 17 residues. V shed 3 bases and J 0 bases; nucleotides not matched to a gene: 11. Germline loops: CDR1 SGDLS, CDR2 YYNGEE. The CDR3 bases are TGTGCCAGCAGCGATCCCTCCGGACTAGCAGGCTCCTACGAGCAGTACTTC. Translated, it gives CASSDPSGLAGSYEQYF.